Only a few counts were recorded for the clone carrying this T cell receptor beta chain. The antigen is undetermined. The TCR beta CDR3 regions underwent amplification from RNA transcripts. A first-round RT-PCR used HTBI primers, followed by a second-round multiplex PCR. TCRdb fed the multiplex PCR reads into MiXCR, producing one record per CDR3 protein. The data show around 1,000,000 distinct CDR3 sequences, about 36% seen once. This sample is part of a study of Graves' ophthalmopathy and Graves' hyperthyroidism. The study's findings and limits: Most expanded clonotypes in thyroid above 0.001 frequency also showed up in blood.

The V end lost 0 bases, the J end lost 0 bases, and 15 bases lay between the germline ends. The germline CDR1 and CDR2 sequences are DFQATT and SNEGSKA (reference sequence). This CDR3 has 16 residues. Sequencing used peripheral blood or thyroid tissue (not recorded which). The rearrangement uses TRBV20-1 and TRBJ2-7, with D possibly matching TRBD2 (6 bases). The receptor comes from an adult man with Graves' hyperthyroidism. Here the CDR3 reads CSARDLRGRSSYEQYF. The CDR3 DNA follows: TGCAGTGCTAGAGATTTAAGAGGGAGGAGCTCCTACGAGCAGTACTTC.